This T cell receptor (beta chain) comes out of a study of blood T cell repertoires in COVID-19. In the study overall: Sources were T cells, B-cell-depleted T cells, or PBMCs; the material itself was cDNA or gDNA.

This table comes from immunoSEQ multiplex PCR, and its TCRdb copy is limited to in-frame clones, with some not included. The table includes a few hundred thousand clones, 70% to 90% detected once. Germline V gene sequence: CDR1 MDHEN, CDR2 SYDVKM. The V end was cut by 8 bases, the J end by 7 bases, with 15 bases between. This CDR3 comprises 13 residues. The receptor was derived from a woman between 45 and 60 years old who had recovered from COVID-19. Sample: PBMCs or T cells enriched from blood (not recorded which). V is TRBV28 and J is TRBJ1-5; a possible D gene is TRBD1 (6 bases). The CDR3 DNA follows: TGTGCCAGCTCAACAGGGTCCCGGCAGCCCCAGCATTTT. Protein product: CASSTGSRQPQHF.